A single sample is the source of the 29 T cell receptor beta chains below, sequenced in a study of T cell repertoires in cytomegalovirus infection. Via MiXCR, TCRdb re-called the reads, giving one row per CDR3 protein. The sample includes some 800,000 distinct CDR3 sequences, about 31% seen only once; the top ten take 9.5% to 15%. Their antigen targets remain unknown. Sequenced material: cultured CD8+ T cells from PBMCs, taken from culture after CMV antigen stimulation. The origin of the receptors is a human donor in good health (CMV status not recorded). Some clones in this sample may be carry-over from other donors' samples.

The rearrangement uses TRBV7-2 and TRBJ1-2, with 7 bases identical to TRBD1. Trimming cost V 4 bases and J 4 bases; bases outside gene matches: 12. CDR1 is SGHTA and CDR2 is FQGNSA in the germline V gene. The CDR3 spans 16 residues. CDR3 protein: CASSSNGQALLYGYTF. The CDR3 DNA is TGTGCCAGCAGCTCCAACGGACAGGCTCTTCTCTATGGCTACACCTTC.

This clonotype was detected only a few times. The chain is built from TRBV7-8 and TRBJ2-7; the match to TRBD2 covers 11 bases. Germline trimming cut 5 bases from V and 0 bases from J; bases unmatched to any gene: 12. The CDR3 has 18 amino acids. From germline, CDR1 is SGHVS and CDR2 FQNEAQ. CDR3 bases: TGTGCCAGCAGCCCAGCCTTAGCGGGGGGGCCAGTCTCCTACGAGCAGTACGTC. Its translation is CASSPALAGGPVSYEQYV.

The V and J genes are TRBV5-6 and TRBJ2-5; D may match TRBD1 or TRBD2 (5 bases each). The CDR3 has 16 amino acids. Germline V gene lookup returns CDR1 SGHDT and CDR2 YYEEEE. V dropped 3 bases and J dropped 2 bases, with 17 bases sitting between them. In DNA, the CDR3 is TGTGCCAGCAGCTCGGGGCGGCAGGACGAACAAGAGACCCAGTACTTC. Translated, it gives CASSSGRQDEQETQYF.

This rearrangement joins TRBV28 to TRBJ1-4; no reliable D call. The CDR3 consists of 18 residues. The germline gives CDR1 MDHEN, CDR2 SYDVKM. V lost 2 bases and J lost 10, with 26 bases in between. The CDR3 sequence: CASSLLRHRVGLRGKLFF. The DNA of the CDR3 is TGTGCCAGCAGTTTACTGAGACACCGGGTAGGACTTCGTGGAAAACTGTTTTTT. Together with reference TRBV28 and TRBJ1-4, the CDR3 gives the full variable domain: DVKVTQSSRYLVKRTGEKVFLECVQDMDHENMFWYRQDPGLGLRLIYFSYDVKMKEKGDIPEGYSVSREKKERFSLILESASTNQTSMYLCASSLLRHRVGLRGKLFFGSGTQLSVL.

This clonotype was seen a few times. The CDR3 bases are TGTGCCAGCAGTCGAACGGCCCTGGTGGCTTTCTTT. It encodes CASSRTALVAFF. The chain is built from TRBV6-2 or TRBV6-3 and TRBJ1-1; D gene unclear. This CDR3 region has 12 residues. Trimming took 5 bases from V and 11 from J, leaving 15 bases between them. CDR1 and CDR2 from the germline V gene are MNHEY and SVGEGT.

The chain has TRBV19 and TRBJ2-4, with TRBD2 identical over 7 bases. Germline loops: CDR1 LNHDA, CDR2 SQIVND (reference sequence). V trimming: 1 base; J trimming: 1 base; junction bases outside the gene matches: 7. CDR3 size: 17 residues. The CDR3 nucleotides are TGTGCCAGTAGTATAGGAGGGAGGGAGGGGGCCAAAAACATTCAGTACTTC. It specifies CASSIGGREGAKNIQYF.

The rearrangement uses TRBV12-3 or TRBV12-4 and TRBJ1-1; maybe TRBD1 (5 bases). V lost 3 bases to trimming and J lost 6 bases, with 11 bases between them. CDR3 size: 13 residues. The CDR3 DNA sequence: TGTGCCAGCAGTTTCGGCGAGGGGTCTGAAGCTTTCTTT. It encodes CASSFGEGSEAFF.

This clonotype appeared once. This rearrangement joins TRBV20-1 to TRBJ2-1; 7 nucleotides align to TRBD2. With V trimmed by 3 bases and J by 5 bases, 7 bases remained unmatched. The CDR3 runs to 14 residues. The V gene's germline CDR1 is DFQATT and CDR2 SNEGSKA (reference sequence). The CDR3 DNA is TGCAGTGCTAGGTGGTGGGGGAGGGACAATGAGCAGTTCTTC. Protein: CSARWWGRDNEQFF.

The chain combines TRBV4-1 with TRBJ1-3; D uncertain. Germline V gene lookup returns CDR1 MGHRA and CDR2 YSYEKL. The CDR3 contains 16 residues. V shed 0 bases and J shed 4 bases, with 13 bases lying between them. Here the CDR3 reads CASSQDSDSQGNTIYF. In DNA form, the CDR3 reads TGCGCCAGCAGCCAAGATTCGGACTCGCAAGGAAACACCATATATTTT.

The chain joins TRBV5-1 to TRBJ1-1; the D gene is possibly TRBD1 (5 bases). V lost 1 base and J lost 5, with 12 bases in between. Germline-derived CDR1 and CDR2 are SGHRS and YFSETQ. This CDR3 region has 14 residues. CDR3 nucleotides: TGCGCCAGCAGCTTGTCAGGGACGATAACTGAAGCTTTCTTT. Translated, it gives CASSLSGTITEAFF.

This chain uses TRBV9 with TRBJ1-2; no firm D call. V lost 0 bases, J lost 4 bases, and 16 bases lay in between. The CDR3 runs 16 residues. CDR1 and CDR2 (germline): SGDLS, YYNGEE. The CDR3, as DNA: TGTGCCAGCAGCGTAGGAGGCACAGATGTTCCCTATGGCTACACCTTC. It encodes CASSVGGTDVPYGYTF.

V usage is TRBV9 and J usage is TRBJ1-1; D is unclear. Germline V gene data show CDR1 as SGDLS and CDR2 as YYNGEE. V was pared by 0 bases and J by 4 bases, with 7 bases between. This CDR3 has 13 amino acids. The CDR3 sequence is CASSVEGITEAFF. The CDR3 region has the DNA TGTGCCAGCAGCGTAGAAGGGATCACTGAAGCTTTCTTT.

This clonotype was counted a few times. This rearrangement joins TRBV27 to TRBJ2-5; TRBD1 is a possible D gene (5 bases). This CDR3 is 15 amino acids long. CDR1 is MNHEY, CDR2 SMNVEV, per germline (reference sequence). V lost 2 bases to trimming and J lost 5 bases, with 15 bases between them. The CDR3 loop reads CASSLDSEVSETQYF. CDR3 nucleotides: TGTGCCAGCAGTTTAGACAGTGAGGTTTCGGAGACCCAGTACTTC.

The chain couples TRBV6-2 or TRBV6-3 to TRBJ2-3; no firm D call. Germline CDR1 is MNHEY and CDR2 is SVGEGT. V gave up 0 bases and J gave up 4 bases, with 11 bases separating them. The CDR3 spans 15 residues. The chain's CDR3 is CASSYSRKTSDTQYF. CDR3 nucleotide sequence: TGTGCCAGCAGTTACTCAAGAAAGACTTCAGATACGCAGTATTTT.

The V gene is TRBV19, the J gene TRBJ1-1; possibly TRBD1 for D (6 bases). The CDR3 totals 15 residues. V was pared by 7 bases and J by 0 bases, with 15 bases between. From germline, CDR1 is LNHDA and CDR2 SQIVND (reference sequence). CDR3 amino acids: CASTWAGTLNTEAFF. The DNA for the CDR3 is TGTGCCAGTACTTGGGCCGGGACACTGAACACTGAAGCTTTCTTT.

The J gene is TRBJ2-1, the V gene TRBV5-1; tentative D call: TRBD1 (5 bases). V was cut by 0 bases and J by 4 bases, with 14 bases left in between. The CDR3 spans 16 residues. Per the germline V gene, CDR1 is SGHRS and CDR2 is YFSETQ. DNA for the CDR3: TGCGCCAGCAGCTTGGCCTGGGGCGCGTCTTACAATGAGCAGTTCTTC. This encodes CASSLAWGASYNEQFF. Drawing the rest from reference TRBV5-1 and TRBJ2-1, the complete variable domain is KAGVTQTPRYLIKTRGQQVTLSCSPISGHRSVSWYQQTPGQGLQFLFEYFSETQRNKGNFPGRFSGRQFSNSRSEMNVSTLELGDSALYLCASSLAWGASYNEQFFGPGTRLTVL.

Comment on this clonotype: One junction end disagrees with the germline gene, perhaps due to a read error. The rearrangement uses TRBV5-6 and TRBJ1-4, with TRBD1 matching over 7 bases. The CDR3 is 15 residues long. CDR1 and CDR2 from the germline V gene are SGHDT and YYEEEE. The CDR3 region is CVSSLETGFFEKLFF. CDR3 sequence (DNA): TGTGTCAGCAGCTTGGAGACAGGGTTTTTTGAAAAACTGTTTTTT.

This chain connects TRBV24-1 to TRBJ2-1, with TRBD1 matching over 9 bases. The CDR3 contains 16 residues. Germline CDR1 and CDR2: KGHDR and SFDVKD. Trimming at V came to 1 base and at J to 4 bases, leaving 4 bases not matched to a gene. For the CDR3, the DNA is TGTGCCACCAGTGATTTTACCGGGACAGGGTACAATGAGCAGTTCTTC. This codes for CATSDFTGTGYNEQFF.

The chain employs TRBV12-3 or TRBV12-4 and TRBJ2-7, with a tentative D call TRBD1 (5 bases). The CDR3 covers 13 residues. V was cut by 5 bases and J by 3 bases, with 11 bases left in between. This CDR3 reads CASSPYRFYEQYF. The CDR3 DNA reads TGTGCCAGCAGTCCCTACAGGTTCTACGAGCAGTACTTC.

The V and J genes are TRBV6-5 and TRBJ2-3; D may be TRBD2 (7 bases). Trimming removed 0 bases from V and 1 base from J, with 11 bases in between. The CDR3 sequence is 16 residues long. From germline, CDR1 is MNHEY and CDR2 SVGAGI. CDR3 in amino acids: CASSYSGGRGTDTQYF. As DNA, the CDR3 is TGTGCCAGCAGTTACTCGGGGGGGCGCGGCACAGATACGCAGTATTTT.

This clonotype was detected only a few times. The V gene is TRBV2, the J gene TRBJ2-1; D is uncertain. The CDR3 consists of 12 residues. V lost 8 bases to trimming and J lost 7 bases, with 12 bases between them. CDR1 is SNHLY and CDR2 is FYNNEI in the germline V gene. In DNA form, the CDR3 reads TGTGCCAGCTGGATCATCGGGAATGAGCAGTTCTTC. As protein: CASWIIGNEQFF.

The DNA of the CDR3 is TGTGCCAGCAGCTTTAGTGGGGACACAGGGAATGAGCAGTTCTTC. Translated: CASSFSGDTGNEQFF. The gene calls are TRBV7-9 and TRBJ2-1, with a possible D match to TRBD1 (6 bases). Germline CDR1 SEHNR, CDR2 FQNEAQ (reference sequence). V was trimmed by 3 bases and J by 7 bases, leaving 16 bases between them. The CDR3 totals 15 residues.

This CDR3 reads CASSQRLAVSYNEQFF. The CDR3 DNA reads as TGCGCCAGCAGCCAACGACTAGCGGTCTCCTACAATGAGCAGTTCTTC. The chain employs TRBV4-1 and TRBJ2-1; 9 positions match TRBD2. CDR3 length: 16 amino acids. V lost 2 bases and J lost 0; bases outside the gene matches: 2. Germline V gene lookup returns CDR1 MGHRA and CDR2 YSYEKL.

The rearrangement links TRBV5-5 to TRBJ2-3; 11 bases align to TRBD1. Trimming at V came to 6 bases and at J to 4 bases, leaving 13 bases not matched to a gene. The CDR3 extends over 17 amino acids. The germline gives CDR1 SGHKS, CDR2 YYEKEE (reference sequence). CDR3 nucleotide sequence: TGTGCCAGCAACTCAAGCGCGGACAGGGGGCCCGCAGATACGCAGTATTTT. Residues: CASNSSADRGPADTQYF.

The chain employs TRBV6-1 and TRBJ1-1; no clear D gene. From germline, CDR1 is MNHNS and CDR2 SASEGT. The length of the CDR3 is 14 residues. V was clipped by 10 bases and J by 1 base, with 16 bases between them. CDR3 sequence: CATPSIGGNTEAFF. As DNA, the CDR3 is TGTGCCACCCCATCCATCGGAGGGAACACTGAAGCTTTCTTT.

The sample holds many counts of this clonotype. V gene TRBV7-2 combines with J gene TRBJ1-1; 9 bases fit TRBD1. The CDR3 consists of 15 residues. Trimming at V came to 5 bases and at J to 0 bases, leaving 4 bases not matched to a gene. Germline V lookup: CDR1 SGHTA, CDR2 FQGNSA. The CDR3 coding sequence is TGTGCCAGCAGCACCCGGACAGGGGTGAACACTGAAGCTTTCTTT. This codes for CASSTRTGVNTEAFF.

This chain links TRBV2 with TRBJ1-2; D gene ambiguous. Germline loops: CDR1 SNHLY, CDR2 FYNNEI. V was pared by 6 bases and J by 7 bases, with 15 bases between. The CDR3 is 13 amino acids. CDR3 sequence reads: CASSVRPPGGYTF. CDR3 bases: TGTGCCAGCAGCGTTCGGCCGCCGGGTGGCTACACCTTC.

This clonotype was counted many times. In DNA form, the CDR3 reads TGTGCCAGCAGCAATGGACTTCTCTACGAGCAGTACGTC. As protein: CASSNGLLYEQYV. The V gene is TRBV7-9, the J gene TRBJ2-7; perhaps TRBD2 as D (5 bases). Per the germline V gene, CDR1 is SEHNR and CDR2 is FQNEAQ (reference sequence). V was pared by 5 bases and J by 3 bases, with 11 bases between. The CDR3 contains 13 residues.

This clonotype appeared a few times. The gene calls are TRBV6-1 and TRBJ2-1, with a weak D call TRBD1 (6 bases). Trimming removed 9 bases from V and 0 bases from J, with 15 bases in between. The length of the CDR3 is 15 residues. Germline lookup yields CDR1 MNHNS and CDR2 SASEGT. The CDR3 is CASQEGVSSYNEQFF. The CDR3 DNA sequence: TGTGCCAGTCAAGAGGGGGTCAGCTCCTACAATGAGCAGTTCTTC.